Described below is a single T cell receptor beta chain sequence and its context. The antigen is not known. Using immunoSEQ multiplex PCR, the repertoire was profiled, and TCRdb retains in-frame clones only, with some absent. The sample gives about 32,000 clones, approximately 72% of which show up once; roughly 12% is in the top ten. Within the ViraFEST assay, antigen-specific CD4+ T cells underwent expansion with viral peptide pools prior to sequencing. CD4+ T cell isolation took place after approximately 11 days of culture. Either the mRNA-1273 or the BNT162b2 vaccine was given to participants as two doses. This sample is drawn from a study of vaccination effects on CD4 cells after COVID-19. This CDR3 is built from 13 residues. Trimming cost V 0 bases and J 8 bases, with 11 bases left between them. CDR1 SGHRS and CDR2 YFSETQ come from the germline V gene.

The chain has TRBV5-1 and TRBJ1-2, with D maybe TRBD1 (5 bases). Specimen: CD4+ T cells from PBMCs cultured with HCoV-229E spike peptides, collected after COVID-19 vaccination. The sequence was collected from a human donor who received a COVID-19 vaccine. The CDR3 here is CASSLGAGAGYTF. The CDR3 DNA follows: TGCGCCAGCAGCTTGGGAGCCGGGGCGGGCTACACCTTC.